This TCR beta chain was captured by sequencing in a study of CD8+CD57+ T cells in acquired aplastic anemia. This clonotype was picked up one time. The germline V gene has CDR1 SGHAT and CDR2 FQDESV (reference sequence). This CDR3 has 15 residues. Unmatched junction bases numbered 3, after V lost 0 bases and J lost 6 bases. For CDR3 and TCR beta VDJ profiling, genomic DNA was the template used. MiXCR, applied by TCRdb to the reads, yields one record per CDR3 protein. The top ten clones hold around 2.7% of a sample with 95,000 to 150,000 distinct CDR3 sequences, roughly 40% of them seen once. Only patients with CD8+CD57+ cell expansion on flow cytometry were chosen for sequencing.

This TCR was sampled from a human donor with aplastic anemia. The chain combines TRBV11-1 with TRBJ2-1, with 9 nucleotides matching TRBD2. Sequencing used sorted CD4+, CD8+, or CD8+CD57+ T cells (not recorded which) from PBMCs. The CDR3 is CASSLASGGGNEQFF. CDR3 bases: TGTGCCAGCAGCTTAGCTAGCGGGGGAGGCAATGAGCAGTTCTTC. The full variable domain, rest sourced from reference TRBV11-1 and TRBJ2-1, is EAEVAQSPRYKITEKSQAVAFWCDPISGHATLYWYRQILGQGPELLVQFQDESVVDDSQLPKDRFSAERLKGVDSTLKIQPAELGDSAMYLCASSLASGGGNEQFFGPGTRLTVL.